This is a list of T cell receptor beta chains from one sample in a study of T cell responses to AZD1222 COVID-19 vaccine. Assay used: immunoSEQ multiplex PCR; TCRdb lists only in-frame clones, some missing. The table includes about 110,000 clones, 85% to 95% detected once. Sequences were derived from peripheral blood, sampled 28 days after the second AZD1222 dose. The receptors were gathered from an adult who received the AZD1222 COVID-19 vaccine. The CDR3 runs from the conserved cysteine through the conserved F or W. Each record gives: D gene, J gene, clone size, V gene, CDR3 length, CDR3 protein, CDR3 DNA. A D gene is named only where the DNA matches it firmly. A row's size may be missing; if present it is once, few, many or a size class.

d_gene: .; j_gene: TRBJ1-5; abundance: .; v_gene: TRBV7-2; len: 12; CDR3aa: CASSLGHQPQHF; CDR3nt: TGTGCCAGCAGCTTAGGGCATCAGCCCCAGCATTTT
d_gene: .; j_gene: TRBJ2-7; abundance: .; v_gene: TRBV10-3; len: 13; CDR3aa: CAISEWEGVEQYF; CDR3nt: TGTGCCATCAGTGAATGGGAAGGGGTCGAGCAGTACTTC
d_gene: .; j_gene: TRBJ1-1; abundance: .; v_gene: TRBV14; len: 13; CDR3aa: CASSPRGRVEAFF; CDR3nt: TGTGCCAGCAGCCCGCGGGGCAGAGTTGAAGCTTTCTTT
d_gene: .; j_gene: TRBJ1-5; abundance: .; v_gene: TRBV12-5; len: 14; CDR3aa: CASGPPTLNQPQHF; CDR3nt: TGTGCTAGTGGCCCTCCCACCCTAAATCAGCCCCAGCATTTT
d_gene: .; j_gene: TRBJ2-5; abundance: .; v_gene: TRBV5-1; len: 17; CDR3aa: CASSLGGLGFTGETQYF; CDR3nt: TGCGCCAGCAGCTTGGGTGGACTCGGCTTCACGGGAGAGACCCAGTACTTC
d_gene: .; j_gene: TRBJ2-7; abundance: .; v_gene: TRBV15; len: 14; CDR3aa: CATSRDLQAHEQYF; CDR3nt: TGTGCCACCAGCAGAGATCTACAGGCTCACGAGCAGTACTTC
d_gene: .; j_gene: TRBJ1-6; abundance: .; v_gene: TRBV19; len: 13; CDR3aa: CASSDSYNSPLHF; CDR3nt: TGTGCCAGTAGCGACTCCTATAATTCACCCCTCCACTTT
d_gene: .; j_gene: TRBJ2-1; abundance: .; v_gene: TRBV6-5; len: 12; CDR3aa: CASTSAPNEQFF; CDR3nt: TGTGCCAGCACAAGCGCGCCCAATGAGCAGTTCTTC
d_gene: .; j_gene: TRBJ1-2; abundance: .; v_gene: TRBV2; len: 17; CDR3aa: CASSEDLTAVTNYGYTF; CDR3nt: TGTGCCAGCAGTGAAGATTTGACAGCCGTTACTAACTATGGCTACACCTTC
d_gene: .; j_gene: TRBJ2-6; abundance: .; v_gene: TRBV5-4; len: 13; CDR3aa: CASSGSGANVLTF; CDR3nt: TGTGCCAGCAGCGGTAGTGGGGCCAACGTCCTGACTTTC
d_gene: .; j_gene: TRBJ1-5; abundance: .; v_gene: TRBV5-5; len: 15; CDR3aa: CASNEGIGGNQPQHF; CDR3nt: TGTGCCAGCAACGAGGGGATTGGCGGGAATCAGCCCCAGCATTTT
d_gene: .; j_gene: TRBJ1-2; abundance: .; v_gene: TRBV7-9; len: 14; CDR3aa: CASSLSGGLDGYTF; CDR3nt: TGTGCCAGCAGCTTATCGGGGGGCTTAGATGGCTACACCTTC
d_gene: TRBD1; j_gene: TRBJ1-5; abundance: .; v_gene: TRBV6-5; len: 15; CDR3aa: CASSEDRGENQPQHF; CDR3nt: TGTGCCAGCTCCGAAGACAGGGGAGAAAATCAGCCCCAGCATTTT
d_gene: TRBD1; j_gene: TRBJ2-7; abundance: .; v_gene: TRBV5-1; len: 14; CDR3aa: CASTVQGESYEQYF; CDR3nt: TGCGCCAGCACCGTACAGGGGGAGAGCTACGAGCAGTACTTC
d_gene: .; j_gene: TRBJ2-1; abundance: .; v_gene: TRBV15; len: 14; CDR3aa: CATSQTRGGGEQFF; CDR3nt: TGTGCCACCAGCCAAACCCGGGGCGGCGGTGAGCAGTTCTTC
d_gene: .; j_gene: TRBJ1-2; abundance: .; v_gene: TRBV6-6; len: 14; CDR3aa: CASSYPGSLDGYTF; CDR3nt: TGTGCCAGCAGTTACCCGGGATCCTTGGATGGCTACACCTTC
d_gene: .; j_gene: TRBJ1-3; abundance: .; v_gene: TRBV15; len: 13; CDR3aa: CATSRPRGNTIYF; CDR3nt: TGTGCCACCAGCAGACCCAGGGGAAACACCATATATTTT
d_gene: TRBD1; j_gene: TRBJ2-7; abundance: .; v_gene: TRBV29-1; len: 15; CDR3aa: CSALVTGTGIYEQYF; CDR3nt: TGCAGCGCCCTGGTGACCGGGACAGGGATCTACGAGCAGTACTTC
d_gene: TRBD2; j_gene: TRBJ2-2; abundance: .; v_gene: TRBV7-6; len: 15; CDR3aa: CASSLAGGITGELFF; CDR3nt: TGTGCCAGCAGCTTAGCGGGGGGGATTACCGGGGAGCTGTTTTTT
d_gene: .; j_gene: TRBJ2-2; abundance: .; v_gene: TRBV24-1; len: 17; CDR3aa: CATSGVTGRENTGELFF; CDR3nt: TGTGCCACCAGTGGAGTTACGGGCAGGGAGAACACCGGGGAGCTGTTTTTT
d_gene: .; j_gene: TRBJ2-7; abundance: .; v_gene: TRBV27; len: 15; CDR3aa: CASSPSPNTIYEQYF; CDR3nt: TGTGCCAGCAGTCCGAGTCCTAACACCATTTACGAGCAGTACTTC
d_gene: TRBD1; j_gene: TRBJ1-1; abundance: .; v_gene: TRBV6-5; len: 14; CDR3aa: CASSWDRGNTEAFF; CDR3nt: TGTGCCAGCAGTTGGGACAGGGGGAACACTGAAGCTTTCTTT
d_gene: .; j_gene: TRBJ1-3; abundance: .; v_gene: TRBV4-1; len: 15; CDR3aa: CASSQASYSGNTIYF; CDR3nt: TGCGCCAGCAGCCAGGCTAGCTACTCTGGAAACACCATATATTTT
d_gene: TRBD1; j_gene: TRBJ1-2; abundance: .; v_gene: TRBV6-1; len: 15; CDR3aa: CASSEADRAGYGYTF; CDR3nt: TGTGCCAGCAGTGAAGCGGACAGGGCAGGGTATGGCTACACCTTC
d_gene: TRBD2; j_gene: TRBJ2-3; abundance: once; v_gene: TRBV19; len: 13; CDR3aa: CASTRGGLDTQYF; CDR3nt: TGTGCCAGTACCCGGGGGGGGCTGGATACGCAGTATTTT
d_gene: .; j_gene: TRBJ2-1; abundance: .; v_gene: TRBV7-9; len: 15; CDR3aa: CASSLGQGNFNEQFF; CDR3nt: TGTGCCAGCAGCTTAGGCCAGGGGAACTTCAATGAGCAGTTCTTC
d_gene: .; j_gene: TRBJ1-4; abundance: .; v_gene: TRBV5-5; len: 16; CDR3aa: CASSLATGTGGEKLFF; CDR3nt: TGTGCCAGCAGCTTGGCAACAGGGACCGGTGGTGAAAAACTGTTTTTT
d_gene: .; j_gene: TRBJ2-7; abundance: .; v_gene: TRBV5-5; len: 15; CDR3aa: CASSLESAANYEQYF; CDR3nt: TGTGCCAGCAGCTTGGAGTCCGCTGCCAACTACGAGCAGTACTTC
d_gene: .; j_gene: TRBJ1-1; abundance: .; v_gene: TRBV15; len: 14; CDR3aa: CATSRERTDTEAFF; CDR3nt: TGTGCCACCAGCAGAGAGAGGACGGACACTGAAGCTTTCTTT
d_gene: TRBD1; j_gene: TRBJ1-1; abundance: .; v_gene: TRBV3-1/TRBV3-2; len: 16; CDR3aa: CASSLSFRGGGTEAFF; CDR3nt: TGTGCCAGCAGCCTTTCATTCAGGGGGGGAGGGACTGAAGCTTTCTTT
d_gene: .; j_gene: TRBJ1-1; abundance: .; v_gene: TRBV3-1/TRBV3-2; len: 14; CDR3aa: CASSQDQRETEAFF; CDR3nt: TGTGCCAGCAGCCAAGACCAGCGGGAGACTGAAGCTTTCTTT
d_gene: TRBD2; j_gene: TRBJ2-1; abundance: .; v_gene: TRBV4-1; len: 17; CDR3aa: CASSQGMGLEVYNEQFF; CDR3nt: TGCGCCAGCAGCCAGGGCATGGGACTAGAGGTCTACAATGAGCAGTTCTTC
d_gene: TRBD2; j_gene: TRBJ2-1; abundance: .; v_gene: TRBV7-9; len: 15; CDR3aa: CASSLALAGENEQFF; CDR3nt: TGTGCCAGCAGCTTAGCTTTAGCGGGAGAGAATGAGCAGTTCTTC
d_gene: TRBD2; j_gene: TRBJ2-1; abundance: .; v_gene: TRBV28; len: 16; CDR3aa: CASSPLAGLPYNEQFF; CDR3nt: TGTGCCAGCAGTCCCCTAGCGGGACTTCCCTACAATGAGCAGTTCTTC
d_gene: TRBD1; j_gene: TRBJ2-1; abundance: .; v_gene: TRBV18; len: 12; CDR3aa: CASSPPSGQGIF; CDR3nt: TGTGCCAGCTCACCACCCTCGGGACAGGGGATCTTC
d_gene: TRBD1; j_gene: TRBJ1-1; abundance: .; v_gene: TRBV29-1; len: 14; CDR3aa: CSLTRTGSNTEAFF; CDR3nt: TGCAGCCTAACGAGGACAGGGTCGAACACTGAAGCTTTCTTT
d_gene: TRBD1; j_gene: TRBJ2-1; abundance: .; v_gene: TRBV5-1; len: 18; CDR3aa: CASSLSGGRDSSYNEQFF; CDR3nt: TGCGCCAGCAGCTTGAGCGGAGGCAGGGACAGCTCCTACAATGAGCAGTTCTTC
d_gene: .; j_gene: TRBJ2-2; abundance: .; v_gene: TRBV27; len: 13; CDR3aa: CASSPQNTGELFF; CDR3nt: TGTGCCAGCAGTCCACAGAACACCGGGGAGCTGTTTTTT
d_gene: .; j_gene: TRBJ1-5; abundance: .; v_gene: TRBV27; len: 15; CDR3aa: CASSLRGGLSQPQHF; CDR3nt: TGTGCCAGCAGTTTAAGGGGGGGGCTAAGTCAGCCCCAGCATTTT
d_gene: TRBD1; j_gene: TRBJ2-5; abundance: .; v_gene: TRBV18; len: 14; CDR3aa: CASSPGQLQETQYF; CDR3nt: TGTGCCAGCTCACCGGGACAGCTCCAAGAGACCCAGTACTTC
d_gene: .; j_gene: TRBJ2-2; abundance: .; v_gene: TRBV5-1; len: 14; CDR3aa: CASSLDYNTGELFF; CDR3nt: TGCGCCAGCAGCCTGGACTACAACACCGGGGAGCTGTTTTTT
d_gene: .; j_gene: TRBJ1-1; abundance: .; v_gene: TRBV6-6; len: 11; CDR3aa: CATISNAEAFF; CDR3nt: TGTGCCACCATAAGTAACGCTGAAGCTTTCTTT
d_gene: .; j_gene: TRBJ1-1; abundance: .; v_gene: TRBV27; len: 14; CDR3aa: CASSTVRAFAEAFF; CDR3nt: TGTGCCAGCTCGACAGTGAGAGCTTTTGCTGAAGCTTTCTTT